A selection of T cell receptor beta chains follows, all from one sample in a study of blood T cell repertoires in COVID-19. Using immunoSEQ multiplex PCR, the repertoire was profiled, and TCRdb retains in-frame clones only, with some absent. The sample records 90,000 to 140,000 clones, approximately 82% being singletons. The sequenced sample was peripheral blood. The receptor source for this set is a woman of 80 years or more with acute or convalescent COVID-19. Both conserved end residues are part of each CDR3.

J: TRBJ2-3; V: TRBV24-1; CDR3: CATSVQGGTDTQYF
J: TRBJ2-3; V: TRBV4-3; CDR3: CASSQDLGQLAITDTQYF
J: TRBJ2-1; V: TRBV12-5; CDR3: CASGSAGQVSPYNEQFF
J: TRBJ2-7; V: TRBV7-6; CDR3: CASSLASGQMGEQYF
J: TRBJ1-5; V: TRBV3-1/TRBV3-2; CDR3: CASSKLGGWPQHF
J: TRBJ2-2; V: TRBV11-2; CDR3: CASSLRFRTANTGELFF
J: TRBJ2-7; V: TRBV20-1; CDR3: CSGSTGDEQYF
J: TRBJ1-2; V: TRBV29-1; CDR3: CSVLDRGRGGYTF
J: TRBJ2-7; V: TRBV2; CDR3: CASKTGDEQYF
J: TRBJ2-5; V: TRBV10-3; CDR3: CATTDREETQYF
J: TRBJ1-3; V: TRBV7-9; CDR3: CASNPRRGGGNTIYF
J: TRBJ1-2; V: TRBV3-1/TRBV3-2; CDR3: CASSRTGTDGYTF
J: TRBJ1-5; V: TRBV6-6; CDR3: CASSYISGQGHQPQHF
J: TRBJ2-5; V: TRBV5-1; CDR3: CASSFRAPLETQYF
J: TRBJ1-5; V: TRBV19; CDR3: CASSSRDKGNQPQHF
J: TRBJ1-5; V: TRBV27; CDR3: CASKREGAGNQPQHF
J: TRBJ1-1; V: TRBV7-2; CDR3: CASSLQGGSTEAFF
J: TRBJ1-1; V: TRBV19; CDR3: CASSIRGVAKEAFF
J: TRBJ2-5; V: TRBV7-2; CDR3: CASSFGETQYF
J: TRBJ1-1; V: TRBV11-2; CDR3: CASSLEVNTEAFF